The 9 T cell receptor beta chains in this list originate from one sample, sequenced in a study of human T cells and chemical hapten exposure. The time point is: healthy volunteer bleed at 2 weeks. The authors' total RNA extraction used unfractionated whole blood. MiXCR, applied by TCRdb to the RACE reads, yields one record per CDR3 protein. The sample records tens of thousands of distinct CDR3 sequences, roughly 4.1% being singletons. Material: whole blood. Receptors were obtained from a human donor in good health. Some clones in this sample may be carry-over from other donors' samples.

This clonotype was observed a handful of times. The chain carries TRBV28 and TRBJ1-2, with TRBD1 as a possible D gene (5 bases). Trimming removed 4 bases at V and 4 bases at J, with 19 bases between. The germline V gene encodes CDR1 MDHEN and CDR2 SYDVKM. The CDR3 is 16 amino acids. CDR3 sequence: CASSSRAGLLIYGYTF. The CDR3 DNA follows: TGTGCCAGCAGTTCCCGGGCAGGGCTCCTAATCTATGGCTACACCTTC.

This chain links TRBV5-1 with TRBJ1-2; TRBD1 aligns across 7 bases. This CDR3 has 14 residues. Germline CDR1 reads SGHRS; CDR2 reads YFSETQ. The J segment lost 6 bases and the V segment lost 4 bases, leaving 9 bases of the junction unmatched. The CDR3 reads CASSLPGGGDGYTF. In nucleotides, the CDR3 is TGCGCCAGCAGCCTCCCTGGAGGGGGCGATGGCTACACCTTC.

By sample share, this clonotype is medium-sized (0.01 to 0.1%). The rearrangement joins TRBV9 to TRBJ2-1, with 7 nucleotides matching TRBD2. With V trimmed by 4 bases and J by 7 bases, 11 bases remained unmatched. Per the germline V gene, CDR1 is SGDLS and CDR2 is YYNGEE. The CDR3 consists of 15 residues. The CDR3 here is CASSPRTRVGNEQFF. DNA for the CDR3: TGTGCCAGCAGCCCCCGGACTAGGGTTGGAAATGAGCAGTTCTTC.

This chain links TRBV29-1 with TRBJ2-3; unclear D gene. V lost 7 bases and J lost 0, with 5 bases in between. Germline V gives CDR1 SQVTM, CDR2 ANQGSEA. CDR3 length: 11 residues. The chain's CDR3 is CSEASTDTQYF. CDR3 in DNA: TGCAGCGAGGCGAGCACAGATACGCAGTATTTT.

This clonotype has a count of ten or more. The V gene is TRBV28, the J gene TRBJ1-2; D gene uncertain. CDR1 and CDR2 from the germline V gene are MDHEN and SYDVKM. Trimming shortened V by 1 base and J by 7 bases, and 16 bases separated the two germline ends. This CDR3 contains 15 residues. The CDR3 DNA is TGTGCCAGCAGTTTATTGGAGGTCGGGAGCGGTGGCTACACCTTC. It encodes CASSLLEVGSGGYTF.

This rearrangement joins TRBV7-9 to TRBJ2-5, with 9 bases identical to TRBD1. Looked up from germline, CDR1 is SEHNR and CDR2 is FQNEAQ (reference sequence). The CDR3 sequence is 17 residues long. V trimming: 2 bases; J trimming: 1 base; junction bases outside the gene matches: 8. CDR3 DNA: TGTGCCAGCAGCTTATGGGTCGGGACAGGGACCCAAGAGACCCAGTACTTC. It translates to CASSLWVGTGTQETQYF.

The chain joins TRBV10-3 to TRBJ1-1; unclear D gene. The length of the CDR3 is 13 residues. Trimming removed 11 bases at V and 4 bases at J, with 17 bases between. The germline V gene encodes CDR1 ENHRY and CDR2 SYGVKD. CDR3 amino acids: CAARPAQSTEAFF. CDR3 DNA sequence: TGTGCCGCCAGGCCGGCTCAGAGCACTGAAGCTTTCTTT.

The chain has TRBV7-9 and TRBJ2-1; 9 bases fit TRBD1. The trim removed 11 bases at V and 3 bases at J, leaving 11 bases unmatched. The CDR3 is made up of 15 amino acids. Germline V lookup: CDR1 SEHNR, CDR2 FQNEAQ (reference sequence). CDR3 DNA sequence: TGTGCCGCACCTGCCGGGACAGGGAACTACAATGAGCAGTTCTTC. It translates to CAAPAGTGNYNEQFF.

In this sample, this clonotype turned up many times. V gene TRBV6-2 or TRBV6-3 combines with J gene TRBJ2-7; 8 nucleotides agree with TRBD2. This CDR3 is 14 amino acids long. Germline assignment: CDR1 MNHEY and CDR2 SVGEGT. V was clipped by 5 bases and J by 4 bases; unmatched bases: 7. The CDR3 DNA sequence: TGTGCCAGCAGTGCACGGACTAGCACTTACGAGCAGTACTTC. Translated, it gives CASSARTSTYEQYF.